These 8 T cell receptor beta chains were all obtained from the same sample, sequenced in a study of T cell repertoires in cytomegalovirus infection. A single record per CDR3 protein comes from TCRdb applying MiXCR to the reads. Here the sample spans some 940,000 distinct CDR3 sequences, around 32% being singletons. Which antigens these TCRs recognize remains unknown. The sequencing used cultured CD8+ T cells from PBMCs, collected from culture after CMV antigen stimulation. Receptors were obtained from a human donor in good health (CMV status not recorded). Some clones in this sample may be carry-over from other donors' samples.

This clonotype was seen only a few times. This chain joins TRBV6-5 and TRBJ2-7; maybe TRBD1 (5 bases). V was pared by 6 bases and J by 4 bases, with 16 bases between. Germline-derived CDR1 and CDR2 are MNHEY and SVGAGI. The CDR3 has 14 amino acids. The CDR3 is CASSLQGPHYEQYF. The CDR3 DNA sequence: TGTGCCAGCAGCCTCCAGGGCCCCCATTACGAGCAGTACTTC.

Only a few counts were recorded for this clonotype. The chain's CDR3 is CASSPSGNSYNEQFF. The DNA of the CDR3 is TGTGCCAGCAGCCCCAGCGGGAACTCCTACAATGAGCAGTTCTTC. The V and J genes are TRBV6-1 and TRBJ2-1, with 7 bases aligning to TRBD2. The V gene's germline CDR1 is MNHNS and CDR2 SASEGT. The junction had 5 bases not matched to a gene; V was cut back by 6 bases and J by 0 bases. The CDR3 consists of 15 residues.

This chain joins TRBV4-3 and TRBJ1-1; D perhaps matches TRBD1 (5 bases). Trimming cost V 3 bases and J 2 bases, with 13 bases left between them. Per germline, CDR1 LGHNA and CDR2 YSLEER. The CDR3 spans 15 residues. The CDR3 bases are TGCGCCAGCAGCCAGGGGCGGGCTTCAAACACTGAAGCTTTCTTT. Amino acids: CASSQGRASNTEAFF.

The chain employs TRBV12-5 and TRBJ2-1, with a weak D call TRBD1 (5 bases). Germline V gives CDR1 LGHNT, CDR2 FRNRAP. V lost 6 bases and J lost 10, with 13 bases in between. This CDR3 has 12 amino acids. The CDR3 sequence is CASGLGAEEQFF. CDR3 coding DNA: TGTGCTAGTGGGCTTGGGGCGGAGGAGCAGTTCTTC.

The rearrangement uses TRBV2 and TRBJ2-3; 7 nucleotides line up with TRBD1. Germline assignment: CDR1 SNHLY and CDR2 FYNNEI. The ends lost 9 bases at V and 2 bases at J; junction bases unmatched: 8. The length of the CDR3 is 14 residues. The CDR3: CARDTGQSTDTQYF. The CDR3 DNA follows: TGTGCCAGGGATACGGGACAGTCCACAGATACGCAGTATTTT.

V is TRBV6-5 and J is TRBJ2-1, with a possible D match to TRBD2 (7 bases). Germline V lookup: CDR1 MNHEY, CDR2 SVGAGI. This CDR3 has 16 residues. Trimming removed 0 bases at V and 4 bases at J, with 13 bases between. The CDR3 spells CASSYSRRGPYNEQFF. The CDR3 nucleotides read TGTGCCAGCAGTTACTCACGGCGGGGGCCATACAATGAGCAGTTCTTC.

The chain is built from TRBV2 and TRBJ1-5; a weak D match, TRBD1 (6 bases). V was pared by 4 bases and J by 9 bases, with 16 bases between. Germline V gives CDR1 SNHLY, CDR2 FYNNEI. The CDR3 extends over 14 amino acids. The CDR3 coding sequence is TGTGCCAGCAGTGCCCGGGGGGCTGCAGGGCCCCAGCATTTT. This sequence encodes CASSARGAAGPQHF.

The J gene is TRBJ1-2, the V gene TRBV6-2 or TRBV6-3; D gene unclear. Germline V gives CDR1 MNHEY, CDR2 SVGEGT. V was trimmed by 2 bases and J by 10 bases, leaving 14 bases between them. The CDR3 length is 13 residues. CDR3 bases: TGTGCCAGCAGTTACGTGGGCTATGGTGTCTACACCTTC. Residues: CASSYVGYGVYTF.